A selection of T cell receptor beta chains follows, all from one sample in a study of blood T cell repertoires in COVID-19. Libraries were prepared by immunoSEQ multiplex PCR; TCRdb keeps only in-frame clonotypes and omits some of them. Among 300,000 to 350,000 clones listed, approximately 91% were seen once. The sequencing sample was made of PBMCs or T cells enriched from blood (not recorded which). These receptors were taken from a woman in her 30s who had been exposed to COVID-19. Each CDR3 is given with its conserved first and last residue. A D gene is named only where the DNA matches it firmly. Size tells how often a clone was seen (once, few, many) or the class of an expanded clone, and some rows leave it out.

clone size: NA; D gene: TRBD1; V gene: TRBV28; J gene: TRBJ1-4; CDR3 protein: CASTGTGRGKLFF; CDR3 DNA: TGTGCCAGCACCGGGACAGGGCGAGGAAAACTGTTTTTT
clone size: NA; D gene: NA; V gene: TRBV29-1; J gene: TRBJ1-1; CDR3 protein: CSVEWRAEAFF; CDR3 DNA: TGCAGCGTTGAATGGCGGGCTGAAGCTTTCTTT
clone size: NA; D gene: TRBD1; V gene: TRBV10-3; J gene: TRBJ2-7; CDR3 protein: CAIAQAGTGRYEQYF; CDR3 DNA: TGTGCCATCGCGCAAGCCGGGACAGGGCGGTACGAGCAGTACTTC
clone size: NA; D gene: TRBD1; V gene: TRBV29-1; J gene: TRBJ1-5; CDR3 protein: CSVTGEPNQPQHF; CDR3 DNA: TGCAGCGTTACAGGGGAGCCGAATCAGCCCCAGCATTTT
clone size: NA; D gene: NA; V gene: TRBV12-3/TRBV12-4; J gene: TRBJ1-2; CDR3 protein: CASSFGWKGYTF; CDR3 DNA: TGTGCCAGCAGTTTCGGGTGGAAGGGCTACACCTTC
clone size: NA; D gene: TRBD1; V gene: TRBV6-5; J gene: TRBJ1-1; CDR3 protein: CAISTGANTEAFF; CDR3 DNA: TGTGCCATTTCGACAGGGGCGAACACTGAAGCTTTCTTT
clone size: NA; D gene: NA; V gene: TRBV5-4; J gene: TRBJ2-3; CDR3 protein: CASSLASVVDTQYF; CDR3 DNA: TGTGCCAGCAGCTTGGCCTCGGTCGTGGATACGCAGTATTTT
clone size: NA; D gene: TRBD2; V gene: TRBV7-9; J gene: TRBJ2-1; CDR3 protein: CASSLGVGGRAFEQFF; CDR3 DNA: TGTGCCAGCAGCTTAGGAGTGGGCGGGAGGGCCTTTGAGCAGTTCTTC
clone size: NA; D gene: NA; V gene: TRBV15; J gene: TRBJ1-3; CDR3 protein: CATSRDPLTVSGNTIYF; CDR3 DNA: TGTGCCACCAGCAGAGATCCGCTAACAGTCTCTGGAAACACCATATATTTT
clone size: once; D gene: NA; V gene: TRBV4-1; J gene: TRBJ1-4; CDR3 protein: CASSQAGGVREKLFF; CDR3 DNA: TGCGCCAGCAGCCAAGCTGGCGGGGTGAGGGAAAAACTGTTTTTT
clone size: NA; D gene: TRBD2; V gene: TRBV29-1; J gene: TRBJ2-7; CDR3 protein: CSISVGTSPTYEQYF; CDR3 DNA: TGCAGCATCTCGGTTGGGACTAGCCCAACCTACGAGCAGTACTTC
clone size: NA; D gene: NA; V gene: TRBV28; J gene: TRBJ2-7; CDR3 protein: CASLQDTTYEQYF; CDR3 DNA: TGTGCCAGTCTTCAGGATACGACCTACGAGCAGTACTTC
clone size: NA; D gene: NA; V gene: TRBV10-2; J gene: TRBJ2-7; CDR3 protein: CASSGGGAPLYEQYF; CDR3 DNA: TGCGCCAGCAGTGGTGGGGGGGCCCCGCTCTACGAGCAGTACTTC
clone size: NA; D gene: TRBD2; V gene: TRBV19; J gene: TRBJ2-1; CDR3 protein: CASSRPGGAGGLDEQFF; CDR3 DNA: TGTGCCAGTAGTAGACCGGGGGGTGCGGGAGGGCTTGATGAGCAGTTCTTC
clone size: NA; D gene: TRBD1; V gene: TRBV28; J gene: TRBJ1-5; CDR3 protein: CASSASGQGAGNQPQHF; CDR3 DNA: TGTGCCAGCAGCGCCTCTGGACAGGGGGCGGGGAATCAGCCCCAGCATTTT
clone size: once; D gene: NA; V gene: TRBV5-1; J gene: TRBJ2-7; CDR3 protein: CASSPRAGSYEQYF; CDR3 DNA: TGCGCCAGCAGCCCGCGGGCGGGGTCGTACGAGCAGTACTTC
clone size: NA; D gene: TRBD2; V gene: TRBV3-1/TRBV3-2; J gene: TRBJ2-7; CDR3 protein: CASSDKDEREGLIYPPAEQYF; CDR3 DNA: TGTGCCAGCAGCGATAAAGACGAGCGGGAGGGCCTCATTTATCCGCCTGCGGAGCAGTACTTC
clone size: few; D gene: NA; V gene: TRBV19; J gene: TRBJ2-7; CDR3 protein: CASSSARLGEQYF; CDR3 DNA: TGTGCCAGTAGTAGCGCCAGGCTGGGCGAGCAGTACTTC
clone size: NA; D gene: TRBD1; V gene: TRBV5-8; J gene: TRBJ1-5; CDR3 protein: CASSLRGQGANQPQHF; CDR3 DNA: TGTGCCAGCAGCTTGCGGGGACAGGGGGCTAATCAGCCCCAGCATTTT
clone size: NA; D gene: NA; V gene: TRBV18; J gene: TRBJ2-3; CDR3 protein: CASSPVVLTGITDTQYF; CDR3 DNA: TGTGCCAGCTCACCGGTTGTCTTAACAGGAATCACAGATACGCAGTATTTT
clone size: NA; D gene: NA; V gene: TRBV6-5; J gene: TRBJ1-5; CDR3 protein: CASHPSGGNQPQHF; CDR3 DNA: TGTGCCAGCCACCCGTCGGGAGGCAATCAGCCCCAGCATTTT
clone size: NA; D gene: TRBD1; V gene: TRBV27; J gene: TRBJ2-1; CDR3 protein: CASTTRDRYNEQFF; CDR3 DNA: TGTGCCAGCACCACCCGGGACAGATACAATGAGCAGTTCTTC
clone size: NA; D gene: TRBD1; V gene: TRBV28; J gene: TRBJ1-4; CDR3 protein: CASSSPGTGHEKLFF; CDR3 DNA: TGTGCCAGCAGTTCACCCGGGACAGGGCACGAAAAACTGTTTTTT
clone size: NA; D gene: NA; V gene: TRBV20-1; J gene: TRBJ2-1; CDR3 protein: CSGGLHNEQFF; CDR3 DNA: TGCAGTGGAGGCCTCCACAATGAGCAGTTCTTC
clone size: NA; D gene: NA; V gene: TRBV10-3; J gene: TRBJ1-4; CDR3 protein: CASLPGGTTNEKLFF; CDR3 DNA: TGTGCCTCCCTGCCGGGGGGTACAACTAATGAAAAACTGTTTTTT
clone size: NA; D gene: TRBD2; V gene: TRBV27; J gene: TRBJ2-3; CDR3 protein: CASGGDRPGVDTQYF; CDR3 DNA: TGTGCCAGCGGGGGGGACCGCCCCGGGGTAGATACGCAGTATTTT
clone size: NA; D gene: NA; V gene: TRBV7-9; J gene: TRBJ1-2; CDR3 protein: CASSSREPGYTF; CDR3 DNA: TGTGCCAGCAGCTCCAGGGAACCAGGCTACACCTTC
clone size: NA; D gene: NA; V gene: TRBV2; J gene: TRBJ2-7; CDR3 protein: CASSEGWQGRHEQYF; CDR3 DNA: TGTGCCAGCAGTGAAGGCTGGCAGGGCAGACACGAGCAGTACTTC
clone size: NA; D gene: NA; V gene: TRBV6-6; J gene: TRBJ1-6; CDR3 protein: CASRNGMVGNSPLHF; CDR3 DNA: TGTGCCAGCAGGAACGGTATGGTGGGCAATTCACCCCTCCACTTT
clone size: NA; D gene: NA; V gene: TRBV19; J gene: TRBJ2-1; CDR3 protein: CASSIVGGRWDEQFF; CDR3 DNA: TGTGCCAGTAGTATAGTCGGTGGCAGGTGGGATGAGCAGTTCTTC
clone size: NA; D gene: TRBD1; V gene: TRBV28; J gene: TRBJ2-5; CDR3 protein: CASSSTGTGGRETQYF; CDR3 DNA: TGTGCCAGCAGTTCCACCGGGACAGGGGGCAGAGAGACCCAGTACTTC
clone size: NA; D gene: NA; V gene: TRBV10-1; J gene: TRBJ2-2; CDR3 protein: CASSESTGANTGELFF; CDR3 DNA: TGCGCCAGCAGTGAGTCCACGGGAGCGAACACCGGGGAGCTGTTTTTT
clone size: NA; D gene: NA; V gene: TRBV24-1; J gene: TRBJ2-3; CDR3 protein: CATSDPSPGTYTQYF; CDR3 DNA: TGTGCCACCAGTGATCCTAGCCCCGGCACGTATACGCAGTATTTT
clone size: once; D gene: TRBD1; V gene: TRBV19; J gene: TRBJ1-1; CDR3 protein: CASSTQGANTEAFF; CDR3 DNA: TGTGCCAGTAGCACCCAGGGGGCGAACACTGAAGCTTTCTTT
clone size: NA; D gene: NA; V gene: TRBV7-8; J gene: TRBJ1-1; CDR3 protein: CASSLRRVEEAFF; CDR3 DNA: TGTGCCAGCAGCTTGAGGAGAGTGGAGGAAGCTTTCTTT
clone size: NA; D gene: TRBD1; V gene: TRBV27; J gene: TRBJ1-2; CDR3 protein: CASSLSDRHRGLYYGYTF; CDR3 DNA: TGTGCCAGCAGTTTATCGGATCGCCACAGGGGGCTGTACTATGGCTACACCTTC
clone size: NA; D gene: TRBD2; V gene: TRBV19; J gene: TRBJ2-1; CDR3 protein: CASSSGTSGYNEQFF; CDR3 DNA: TGTGCCAGTAGTTCCGGGACTAGCGGTTACAATGAGCAGTTCTTC
clone size: NA; D gene: NA; V gene: TRBV7-9; J gene: TRBJ1-2; CDR3 protein: CASSSEKTGYGYTF; CDR3 DNA: TGTGCCAGCAGCTCGGAAAAGACAGGCTATGGCTACACCTTC
clone size: NA; D gene: TRBD1; V gene: TRBV14; J gene: TRBJ2-5; CDR3 protein: CASSQESGTGFSQYF; CDR3 DNA: TGTGCCAGCAGCCAAGAAAGTGGGACAGGGTTTTCCCAGTACTTC
clone size: NA; D gene: NA; V gene: TRBV29-1; J gene: TRBJ1-1; CDR3 protein: CSVEDGRGGPEAFF; CDR3 DNA: TGCAGCGTTGAAGACGGCAGGGGCGGTCCTGAAGCTTTCTTT
clone size: once; D gene: TRBD2; V gene: TRBV19; J gene: TRBJ2-1; CDR3 protein: CASSETSGPIQEQFF; CDR3 DNA: TGTGCCAGTAGTGAAACTAGCGGGCCTATCCAAGAGCAGTTCTTC
clone size: NA; D gene: NA; V gene: TRBV3-1/TRBV3-2; J gene: TRBJ1-2; CDR3 protein: CASSQRRRIGGNYGYTF; CDR3 DNA: TGTGCCAGCAGCCAACGTCGCCGGATCGGGGGAAACTATGGCTACACCTTC
clone size: once; D gene: TRBD1; V gene: TRBV7-3; J gene: TRBJ2-5; CDR3 protein: CASSSDRGHRETQYF; CDR3 DNA: TGTGCCAGCAGCTCCGACAGGGGTCATAGGGAGACCCAGTACTTC
clone size: NA; D gene: NA; V gene: TRBV30; J gene: TRBJ1-1; CDR3 protein: CAWRAPTVGNTEAFF; CDR3 DNA: TGTGCCTGGAGGGCCCCGACAGTTGGTAACACTGAAGCTTTCTTT
clone size: NA; D gene: TRBD2; V gene: TRBV7-2; J gene: TRBJ2-7; CDR3 protein: CASSLKRTSVEQYF; CDR3 DNA: TGTGCCAGCAGCTTAAAGCGGACTAGTGTCGAGCAGTACTTC
clone size: NA; D gene: TRBD1; V gene: TRBV9; J gene: TRBJ2-5; CDR3 protein: CASNQGVGETQYF; CDR3 DNA: TGTGCCAGCAATCAGGGGGTTGGAGAGACCCAGTACTTC
clone size: NA; D gene: TRBD2; V gene: TRBV7-9; J gene: TRBJ2-4; CDR3 protein: CASSLLSGGSWDIQYF; CDR3 DNA: TGTGCCAGCAGCTTATTATCGGGCGGGAGCTGGGACATTCAGTACTTC
clone size: NA; D gene: NA; V gene: TRBV9; J gene: TRBJ2-5; CDR3 protein: CASSALLVAVAPTQYF; CDR3 DNA: TGTGCCAGCAGCGCGCTTCTGGTGGCCGTGGCACCGACCCAGTACTTC
clone size: NA; D gene: NA; V gene: TRBV27; J gene: TRBJ1-1; CDR3 protein: CASSLSPMNTEAFF; CDR3 DNA: TGTGCCAGCAGTTTGTCCCCTATGAACACTGAAGCTTTCTTT
clone size: NA; D gene: NA; V gene: TRBV11-2; J gene: TRBJ2-5; CDR3 protein: CASSSKTLRGTQYF; CDR3 DNA: TGTGCCAGCAGCTCCAAAACCTTAAGGGGGACCCAGTACTTC
clone size: NA; D gene: NA; V gene: TRBV19; J gene: TRBJ2-6; CDR3 protein: CATASGQLISGANVLTF; CDR3 DNA: TGTGCCACTGCTTCGGGACAATTAATCTCTGGGGCCAACGTCCTGACTTTC
clone size: many; D gene: NA; V gene: TRBV28; J gene: TRBJ1-2; CDR3 protein: CASSYPTGQPYRGYTF; CDR3 DNA: TGTGCCAGCAGCTACCCGACTGGACAACCGTACAGGGGCTACACCTTC
clone size: NA; D gene: NA; V gene: TRBV18; J gene: TRBJ1-1; CDR3 protein: CASSPPSGPGNTEAFF; CDR3 DNA: TGTGCCAGCTCACCACCGAGTGGCCCAGGGAACACTGAAGCTTTCTTT